This T cell receptor (beta chain) appears in the sequencing data of a study of T cells in Graves' hyperthyroidism and ophthalmopathy. V gave up 1 base and J gave up 7 bases; unmatched junction bases: 9. There are 15 residues in the CDR3. Germline values: CDR1 LGHNA, CDR2 YNFKEQ. RNA transcripts served as the template for amplifying TCR beta CDR3 regions. First-round RT-PCR with HTBI primers amplified the TCR CDR3 region. MiXCR was run by TCRdb on the multiplex PCR reads, yielding one entry per CDR3 protein. The profile shows 400,000 to 450,000 distinct CDR3 sequences, over 12% of them singletons. This clonotype was detected many times. Disease duration was under 3 months in the ophthalmopathy patients, who also had a Clinical Activity Score of at least 3 and a NOSPECS grade of at least 4.

This TCR derives from a man aged 18-30 years with Graves' ophthalmopathy. Sequencing was done on a sample of blood. V and J are TRBV4-2 and TRBJ1-2; 7 bases line up with TRBD1. DNA of the CDR3: TGTGCCAGCAGCCAAGGTGAAGGGGGCGCATCTGGCTACACCTTC. It codes for CASSQGEGGASGYTF.